This TCR beta chain comes out of a study of cytomegalovirus exposure and HLA in healthy donors. Across the whole study: Earlier results showed approximately 120 million unique TCR beta sequences derived from roughly 180 million T cells.

V lost 0 bases, J lost 2 bases, and 11 bases lay in between. This CDR3 comprises 15 residues. Germline CDR1 LGHNA, CDR2 YSLEER. A multiplex PCR was run with 60 Vbeta primers and 13 Jbeta primers. Assay used: immunoSEQ multiplex PCR; TCRdb lists only in-frame clones, some missing. The profile shows around 60,000 clones, roughly 71% of them singletons. The receptor was derived from a man aged 50-60 years in good health and CMV-seropositive. This sequence joins TRBV4-3 and TRBJ2-7; the D gene is possibly TRBD1 (5 bases). Sequenced: PBMCs. The CDR3: CASSQDRWGAYEQYF. Written as DNA, the CDR3 is TGCGCCAGCAGCCAAGATCGATGGGGCGCCTACGAGCAGTACTTC.